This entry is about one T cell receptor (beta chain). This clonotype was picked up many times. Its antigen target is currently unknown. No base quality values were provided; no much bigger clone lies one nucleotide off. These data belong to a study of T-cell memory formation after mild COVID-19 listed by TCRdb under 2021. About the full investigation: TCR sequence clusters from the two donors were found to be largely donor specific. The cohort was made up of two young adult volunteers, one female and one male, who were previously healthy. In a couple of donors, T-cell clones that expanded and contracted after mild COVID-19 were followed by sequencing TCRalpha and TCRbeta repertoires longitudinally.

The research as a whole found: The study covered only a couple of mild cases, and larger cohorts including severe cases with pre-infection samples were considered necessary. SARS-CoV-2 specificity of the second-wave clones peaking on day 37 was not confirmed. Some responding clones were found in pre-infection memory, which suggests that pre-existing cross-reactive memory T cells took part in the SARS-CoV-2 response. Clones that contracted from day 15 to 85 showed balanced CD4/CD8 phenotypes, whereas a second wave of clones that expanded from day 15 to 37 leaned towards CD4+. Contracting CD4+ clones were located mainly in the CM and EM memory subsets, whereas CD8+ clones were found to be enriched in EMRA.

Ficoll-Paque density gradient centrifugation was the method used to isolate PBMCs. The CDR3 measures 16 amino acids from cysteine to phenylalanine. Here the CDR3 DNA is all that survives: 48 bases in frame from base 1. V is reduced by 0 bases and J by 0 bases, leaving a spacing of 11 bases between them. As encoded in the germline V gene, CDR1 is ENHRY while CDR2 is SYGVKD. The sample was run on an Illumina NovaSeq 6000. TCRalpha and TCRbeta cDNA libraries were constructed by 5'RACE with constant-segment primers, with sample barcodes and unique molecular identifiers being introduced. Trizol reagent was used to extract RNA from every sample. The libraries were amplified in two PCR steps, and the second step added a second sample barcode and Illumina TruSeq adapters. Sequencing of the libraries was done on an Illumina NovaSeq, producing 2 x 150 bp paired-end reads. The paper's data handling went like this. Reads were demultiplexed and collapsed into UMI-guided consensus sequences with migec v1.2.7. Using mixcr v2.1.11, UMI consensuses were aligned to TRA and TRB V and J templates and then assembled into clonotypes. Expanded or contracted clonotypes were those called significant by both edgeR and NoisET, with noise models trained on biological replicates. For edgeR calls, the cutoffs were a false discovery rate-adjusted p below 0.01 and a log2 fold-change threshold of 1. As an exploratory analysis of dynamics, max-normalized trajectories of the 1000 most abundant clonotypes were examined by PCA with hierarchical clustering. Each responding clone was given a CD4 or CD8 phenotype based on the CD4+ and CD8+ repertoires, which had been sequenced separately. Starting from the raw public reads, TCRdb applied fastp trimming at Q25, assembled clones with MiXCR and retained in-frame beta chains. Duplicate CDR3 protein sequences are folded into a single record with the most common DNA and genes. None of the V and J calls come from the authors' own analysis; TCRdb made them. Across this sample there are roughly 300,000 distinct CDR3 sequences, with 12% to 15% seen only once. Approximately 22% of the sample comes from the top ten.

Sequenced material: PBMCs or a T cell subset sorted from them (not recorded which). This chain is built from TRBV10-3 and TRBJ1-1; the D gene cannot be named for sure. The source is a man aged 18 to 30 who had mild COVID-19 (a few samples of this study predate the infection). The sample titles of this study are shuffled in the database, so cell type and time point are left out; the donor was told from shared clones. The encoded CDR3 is CAISESRTAMNTEAFF. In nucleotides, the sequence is TGTGCCATCAGTGAGTCGCGGACGGCAATGAACACTGAAGCTTTCTTT.